The sequence of this T cell receptor beta chain was determined in a study of shared clonotypes between healthy human individuals. Investigators spread the genomic DNA of each subset evenly over several immunoSEQ plates. Libraries were prepared by immunoSEQ multiplex PCR; TCRdb keeps only in-frame clonotypes and omits some of them. The sample contains over 750,000 clones, approximately 97% of which appear only once. Terminally differentiated effector memory CD45RA+ cells were excluded by CCR7 positive selection of CD45RO-negative cells. Adult donors, all healthy and HIV-negative, had no recent acute infections or vaccinations. Findings of the study overall: Compared with memory subsets, naive subsets generally had larger estimated richness.

Looked up from germline, CDR1 is PRHDT and CDR2 is FYEKMQ (reference sequence). Trimming left V 8 bases short and J 4 bases short, with 11 bases between. The length of the CDR3 is 13 residues. Remarks on this clone: Its matching antigen is unknown.

The sequencing input was naive CD8+ T cells sorted from blood. The receptor's source is a man younger than 40 in good health. This chain connects TRBV13 to TRBJ2-2; D is perhaps TRBD2 (6 bases). CDR3 sequence reads: CASDRGGTGELFF. For the CDR3, the DNA is TGTGCCAGCGACCGGGGAGGCACCGGGGAGCTGTTTTTT.